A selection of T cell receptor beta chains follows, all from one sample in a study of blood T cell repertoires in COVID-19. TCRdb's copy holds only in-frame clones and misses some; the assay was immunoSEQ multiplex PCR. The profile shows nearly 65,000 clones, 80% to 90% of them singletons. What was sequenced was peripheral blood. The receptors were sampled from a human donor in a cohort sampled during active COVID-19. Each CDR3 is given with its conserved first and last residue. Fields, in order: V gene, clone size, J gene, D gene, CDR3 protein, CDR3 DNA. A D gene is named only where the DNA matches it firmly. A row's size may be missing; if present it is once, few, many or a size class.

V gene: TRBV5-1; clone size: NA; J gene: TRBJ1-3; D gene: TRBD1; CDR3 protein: CASSLSGGFGNTIYF; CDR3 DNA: TGCGCCAGCAGCTTATCAGGGGGCTTTGGAAACACCATATATTTT
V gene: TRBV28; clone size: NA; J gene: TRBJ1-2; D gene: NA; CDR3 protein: CASNFGAGGGYTF; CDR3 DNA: TGTGCCAGCAATTTCGGGGCGGGGGGTGGCTACACCTTC
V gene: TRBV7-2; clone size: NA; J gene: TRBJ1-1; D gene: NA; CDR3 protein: CASSFELQGSEAFF; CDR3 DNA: TGTGCCAGCAGCTTCGAGTTACAGGGCTCTGAAGCTTTCTTT
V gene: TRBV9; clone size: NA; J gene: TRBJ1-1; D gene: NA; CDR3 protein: CASSAGRGGLAEAFF; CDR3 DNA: TGTGCCAGCAGCGCGGGGCGGGGGGGGCTCGCTGAAGCTTTCTTT
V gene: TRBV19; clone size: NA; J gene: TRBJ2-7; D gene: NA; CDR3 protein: CASSIGMNEQYF; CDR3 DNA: TGTGCCAGTAGTATCGGTATGAACGAGCAGTACTTC
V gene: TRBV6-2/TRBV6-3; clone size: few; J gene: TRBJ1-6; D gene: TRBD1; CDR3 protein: CASSSAGTGLSPLHF; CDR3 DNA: TGTGCCAGCAGTTCTGCTGGGACAGGGCTTTCACCCCTCCACTTT
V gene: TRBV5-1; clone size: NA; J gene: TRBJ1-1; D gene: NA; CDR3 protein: CASSLTVNTEAFF; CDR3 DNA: TGCGCCAGCAGCTTGACAGTGAACACTGAAGCTTTCTTT
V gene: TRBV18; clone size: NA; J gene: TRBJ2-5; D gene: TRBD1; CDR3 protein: CASLDRVKKTQYF; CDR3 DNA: TGTGCCAGCTTAGACAGGGTAAAGAAGACCCAGTACTTC
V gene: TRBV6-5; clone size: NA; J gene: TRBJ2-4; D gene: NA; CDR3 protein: CASSSWDTKSIQYF; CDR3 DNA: TGTGCCAGCAGTTCCTGGGACACTAAATCCATTCAGTACTTC
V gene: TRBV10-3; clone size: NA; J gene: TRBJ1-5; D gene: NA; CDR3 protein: CAISDVTYSNQPQHF; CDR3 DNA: TGTGCCATCAGTGACGTCACTTATAGCAATCAGCCCCAGCATTTT
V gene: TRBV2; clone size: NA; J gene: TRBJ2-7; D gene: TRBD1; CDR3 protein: CASRQGTSYEQYF; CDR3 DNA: TGTGCCAGTAGACAGGGGACGTCCTACGAGCAGTACTTC
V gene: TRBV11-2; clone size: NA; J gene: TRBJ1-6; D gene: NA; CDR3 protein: CASSPDGSSYNSPLHF; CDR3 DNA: TGTGCCAGCAGCCCGGACGGGAGCTCCTATAATTCACCCCTCCACTTT
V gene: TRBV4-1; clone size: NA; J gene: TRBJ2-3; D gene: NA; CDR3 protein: CASSSSVWGVDTQYF; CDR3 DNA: TGCGCCAGCAGCTCCTCGGTGTGGGGGGTAGATACGCAGTATTTT
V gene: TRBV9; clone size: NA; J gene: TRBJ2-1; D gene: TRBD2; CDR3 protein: CASSGTSGSSYNEQFF; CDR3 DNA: TGTGCCAGCAGCGGTACTAGCGGGAGCTCCTACAATGAGCAGTTCTTC
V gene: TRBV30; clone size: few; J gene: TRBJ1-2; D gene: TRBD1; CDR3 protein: CAWDEQGAYGYTF; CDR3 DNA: TGTGCCTGGGATGAACAGGGGGCCTATGGCTACACCTTC
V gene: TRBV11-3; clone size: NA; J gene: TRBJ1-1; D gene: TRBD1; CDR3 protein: CASVFRDRGHYTEAFF; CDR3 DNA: TGTGCCAGCGTCTTCCGGGACAGGGGGCACTACACTGAAGCTTTCTTT
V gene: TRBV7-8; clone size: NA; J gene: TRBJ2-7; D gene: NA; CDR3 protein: CASSPAGDRTYEQYF; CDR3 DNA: TGTGCCAGCAGCCCGGCGGGGGACAGGACCTACGAGCAGTACTTC
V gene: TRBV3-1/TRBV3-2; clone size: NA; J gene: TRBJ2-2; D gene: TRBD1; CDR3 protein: CASRRQGATGELFF; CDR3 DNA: TGTGCCAGCAGGCGACAGGGCGCAACAGGGGAGCTGTTTTTT
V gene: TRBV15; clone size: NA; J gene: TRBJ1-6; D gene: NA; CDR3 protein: CATSSSGFASPLHF; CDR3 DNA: TGTGCCACCAGCAGCTCAGGGTTCGCGTCACCCCTCCACTTT
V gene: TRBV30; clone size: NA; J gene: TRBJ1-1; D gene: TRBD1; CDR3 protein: CVVWPTGAEAFF; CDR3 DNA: TGTGTGGTTTGGCCAACAGGGGCTGAAGCTTTCTTT
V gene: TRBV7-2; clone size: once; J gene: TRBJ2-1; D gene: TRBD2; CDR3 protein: CASSATSGPYNEQFF; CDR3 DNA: TGTGCCAGCAGCGCCACTAGCGGGCCTTACAATGAGCAGTTCTTC
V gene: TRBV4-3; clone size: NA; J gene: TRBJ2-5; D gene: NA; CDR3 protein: CASSPQEQETQYF; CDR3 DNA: TGCGCCAGCAGCCCCCAAGAGCAAGAGACCCAGTACTTC
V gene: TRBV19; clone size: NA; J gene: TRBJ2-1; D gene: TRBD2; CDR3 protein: CASTYSSGAIYNEQFF; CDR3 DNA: TGTGCCAGCACCTACTCTAGCGGAGCTATCTACAATGAGCAGTTCTTC
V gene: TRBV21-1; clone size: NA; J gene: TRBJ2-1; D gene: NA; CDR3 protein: CARASGGQNNEQFF; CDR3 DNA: TGTGCCAGAGCCTCCGGGGGTCAGAATAATGAGCAGTTCTTC
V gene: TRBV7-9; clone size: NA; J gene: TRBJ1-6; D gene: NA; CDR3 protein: CASSSGTSGSPLHF; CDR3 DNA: TGTGCCAGCAGCTCCGGGACTTCGGGTTCACCCCTCCACTTT
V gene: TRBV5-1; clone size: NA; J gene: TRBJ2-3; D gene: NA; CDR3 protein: CASSLAGATDTQYF; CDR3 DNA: TGCGCCAGCAGCTTAGCAGGGGCCACAGATACGCAGTATTTT
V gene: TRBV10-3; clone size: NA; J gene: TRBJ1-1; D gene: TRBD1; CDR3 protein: CAISERGQGGTEAFF; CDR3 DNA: TGTGCCATCAGTGAGCGGGGACAGGGGGGGACTGAAGCTTTCTTT
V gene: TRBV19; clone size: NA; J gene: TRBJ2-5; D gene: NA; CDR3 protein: CASTPSGQETQYF; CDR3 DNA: TGTGCCAGTACCCCCAGCGGGCAAGAGACCCAGTACTTC
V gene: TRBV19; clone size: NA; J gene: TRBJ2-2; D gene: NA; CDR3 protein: CASQGRGPGELFF; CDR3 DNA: TGTGCCAGCCAAGGGCGGGGCCCCGGGGAGCTGTTTTTT
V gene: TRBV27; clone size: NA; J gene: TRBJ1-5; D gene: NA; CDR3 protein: CASSFRATQPQHF; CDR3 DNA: TGTGCCAGCAGTTTCAGGGCTACTCAGCCCCAGCATTTT
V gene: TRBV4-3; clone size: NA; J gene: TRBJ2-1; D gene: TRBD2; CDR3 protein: CASSQGVGRGEQFF; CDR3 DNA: TGCGCCAGCAGCCAAGGGGTGGGGAGGGGTGAGCAGTTCTTC
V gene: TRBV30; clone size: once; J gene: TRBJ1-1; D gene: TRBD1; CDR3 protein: CAWNAGGLKYTEAFF; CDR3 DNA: TGTGCCTGGAACGCAGGGGGCCTGAAGTACACTGAAGCTTTCTTT
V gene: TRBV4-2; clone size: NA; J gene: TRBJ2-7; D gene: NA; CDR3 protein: CASSHPDRSSSYEQYF; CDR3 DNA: TGTGCCAGCAGCCACCCGGACAGATCCAGCTCCTACGAGCAGTACTTC
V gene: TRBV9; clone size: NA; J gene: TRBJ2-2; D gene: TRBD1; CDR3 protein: CASSTGQVSNTGELFF; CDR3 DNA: TGTGCCAGCAGCACAGGACAGGTTTCGAACACCGGGGAGCTGTTTTTT
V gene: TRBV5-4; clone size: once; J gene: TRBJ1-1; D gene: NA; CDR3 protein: CASSLTGRVEAFF; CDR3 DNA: TGTGCCAGCAGCTTAACAGGGCGGGTTGAAGCTTTCTTT
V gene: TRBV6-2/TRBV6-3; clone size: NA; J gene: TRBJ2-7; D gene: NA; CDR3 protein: CASTPTQVYEQYF; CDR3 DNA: TGTGCCAGCACCCCCACTCAGGTCTACGAGCAGTACTTC
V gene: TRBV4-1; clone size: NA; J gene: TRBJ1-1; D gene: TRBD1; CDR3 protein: CASSQDFGTGYTEAFF; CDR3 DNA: TGCGCCAGCAGCCAAGACTTCGGGACAGGGTACACTGAAGCTTTCTTT
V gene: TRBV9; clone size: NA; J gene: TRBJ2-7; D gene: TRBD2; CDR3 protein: CASSVVPSGINEQYF; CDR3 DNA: TGTGCCAGCAGCGTAGTCCCTAGCGGGATAAACGAGCAGTACTTC
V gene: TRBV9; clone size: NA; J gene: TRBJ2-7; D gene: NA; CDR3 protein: CASSVEPLSEQYF; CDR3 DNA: TGTGCCAGCAGCGTAGAGCCATTATCTGAGCAGTACTTC
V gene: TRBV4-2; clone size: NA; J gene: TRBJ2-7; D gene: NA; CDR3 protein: CASSQVTTSYEQYF; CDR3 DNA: TGTGCCAGCAGCCAAGTCACCACATCCTACGAGCAGTACTTC
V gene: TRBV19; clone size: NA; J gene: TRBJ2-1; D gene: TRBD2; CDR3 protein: CASNPGLAGITGNEQFF; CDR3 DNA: TGTGCCAGTAACCCGGGACTAGCGGGAATAACGGGCAATGAGCAGTTCTTC
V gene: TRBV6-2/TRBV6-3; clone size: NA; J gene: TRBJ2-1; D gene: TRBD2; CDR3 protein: CASSYSPAGGRNEQFF; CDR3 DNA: TGTGCCAGCAGTTACTCGCCAGCGGGGGGCCGCAATGAGCAGTTCTTC
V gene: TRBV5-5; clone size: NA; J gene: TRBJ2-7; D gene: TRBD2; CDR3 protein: CASSSSGGWLAGESRNEQYF; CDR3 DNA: TGTGCCAGCAGCTCCTCGGGGGGATGGCTAGCGGGAGAATCGAGGAACGAGCAGTACTTC
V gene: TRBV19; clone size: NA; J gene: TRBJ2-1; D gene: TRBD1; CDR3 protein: CASSDPGGYNEQFF; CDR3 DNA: TGTGCCAGTAGTGACCCAGGGGGCTACAATGAGCAGTTCTTC
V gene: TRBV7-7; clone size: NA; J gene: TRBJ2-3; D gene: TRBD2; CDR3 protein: CASSRAGSSTDTQYF; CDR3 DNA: TGTGCCAGCAGCCGAGCGGGGTCTAGCACAGATACGCAGTATTTT
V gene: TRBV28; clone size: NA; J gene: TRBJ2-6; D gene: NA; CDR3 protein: CASTFRGSGANVLTF; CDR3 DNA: TGTGCCAGCACATTCCGGGGCTCTGGGGCCAACGTCCTGACTTTC